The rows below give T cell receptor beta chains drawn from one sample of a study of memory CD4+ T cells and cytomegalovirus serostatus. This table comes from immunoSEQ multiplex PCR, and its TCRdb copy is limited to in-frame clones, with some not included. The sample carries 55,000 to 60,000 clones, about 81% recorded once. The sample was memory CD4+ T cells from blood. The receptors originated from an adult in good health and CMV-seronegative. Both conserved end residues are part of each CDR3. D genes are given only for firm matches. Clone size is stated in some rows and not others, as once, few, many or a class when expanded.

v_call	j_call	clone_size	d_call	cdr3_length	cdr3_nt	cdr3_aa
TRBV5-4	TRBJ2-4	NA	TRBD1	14	TGTGCCAGCAGCTTGGACAGGGGAGCAAACATTCAGTACTTC	CASSLDRGANIQYF
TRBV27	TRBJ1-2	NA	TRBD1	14	TGTGCCAGCAGCCTAGACAGGGGTTTTGATGGCTACACCTTC	CASSLDRGFDGYTF
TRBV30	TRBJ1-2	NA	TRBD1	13	TGTGCCTGGAGTCCGGGACAGGCCTATGGCTACACCTTC	CAWSPGQAYGYTF
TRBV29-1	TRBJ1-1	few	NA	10	TGCAGCGTCCGTGACAGTGAAGCTTTCTTT	CSVRDSEAFF
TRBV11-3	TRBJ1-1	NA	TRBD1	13	TGTGCCAGCAGCCGGGGACAGGGAACTGAAGCTTTCTTT	CASSRGQGTEAFF
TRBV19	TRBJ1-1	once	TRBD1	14	TGTGCCAGTGGAAGTACAGGGGTCAACACTGAAGCTTTCTTT	CASGSTGVNTEAFF
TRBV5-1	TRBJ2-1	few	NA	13	TGCGCCAGCAGCTTCACAGGGACGGATGAGCAGTTCTTC	CASSFTGTDEQFF
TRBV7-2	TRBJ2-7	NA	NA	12	TGTGCCAGCAGAGAGGCCACCTACGAGCAGTACTTC	CASREATYEQYF
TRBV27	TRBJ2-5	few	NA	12	TGTGCCACCTTGACCCTGGGGGGGACCCAGTACTTC	CATLTLGGTQYF
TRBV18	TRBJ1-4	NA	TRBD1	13	TGTGCCAGCTCACCGGACAGGAATGAAAAACTGTTTTTT	CASSPDRNEKLFF
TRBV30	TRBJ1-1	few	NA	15	TGTGCCTGGAGTGTATTAATGGGACCCGGGGCTGAAGCTTTCTTT	CAWSVLMGPGAEAFF
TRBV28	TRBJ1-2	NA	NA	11	TGTGCCAGCAGTTTATTCGGGGGCTACACCTTC	CASSLFGGYTF
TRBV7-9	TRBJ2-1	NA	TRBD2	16	TGTGCCAGCAGCTTAGTCGGTCTAGCGGGGGACAATGAGCAGTTCTTC	CASSLVGLAGDNEQFF
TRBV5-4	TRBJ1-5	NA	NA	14	TGTGCCAGCAGCTCCGGACAGAGCAATCAGCCCCAGCATTTT	CASSSGQSNQPQHF
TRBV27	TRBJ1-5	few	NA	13	TGTGCCAGCAGTTTAAGGCGGAGAGAGCCCCAGCATTTT	CASSLRRREPQHF
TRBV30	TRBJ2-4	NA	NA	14	TGTGCCTGGGGGGAACGCAGGGGTTGGGGCATTCAGTACTTC	CAWGERRGWGIQYF
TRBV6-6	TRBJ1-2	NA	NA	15	TGTGCCAGCAGACCCGGGACCGCTTTTGGCTATGGCTACACCTTC	CASRPGTAFGYGYTF
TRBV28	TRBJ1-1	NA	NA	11	TGTGCCAGCAGAAAATACACTGAAGCTTTCTTT	CASRKYTEAFF
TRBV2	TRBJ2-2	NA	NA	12	TGTGCCAGCAGTGTTGACACCGGGGAGCTGTTTTTT	CASSVDTGELFF
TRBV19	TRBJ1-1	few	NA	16	TGTGCCAGTAGCGTCGACGGGACCCTGAGGGCCACTGAAGCTTTCTTT	CASSVDGTLRATEAFF
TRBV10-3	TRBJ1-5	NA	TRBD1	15	TGTGCCATCACCGTAGTCGACAGGGACAATCAGCCCCAGCATTTT	CAITVVDRDNQPQHF
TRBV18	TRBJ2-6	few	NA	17	TGTGCCAGCTCACCCTCGGGCCAGCGGTCTGGGGCCAACGTCCTGACTTTC	CASSPSGQRSGANVLTF
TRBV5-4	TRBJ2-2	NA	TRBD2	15	TGTGCCAGCAGAATCGGGGGAGGGGACACCGGGGAGCTGTTTTTT	CASRIGGGDTGELFF
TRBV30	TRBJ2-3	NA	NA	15	TGTGCCTGGAGTCCGGGACTTTCTAGAGGGGATACGCAGTATTTT	CAWSPGLSRGDTQYF
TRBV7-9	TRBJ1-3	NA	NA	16	TGTGCCAGCAGCTCCCAGGGTTCCGCGACTGGAAACACCATATATTTT	CASSSQGSATGNTIYF
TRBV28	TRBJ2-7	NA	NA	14	TGTGCCAGCAGATTTGGCAGGCCAAAGTACGAGCAGTACTTC	CASRFGRPKYEQYF
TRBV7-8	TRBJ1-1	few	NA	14	TGTGCCAGCAGCTCCTCAGGGACCAACACTGAAGCTTTCTTT	CASSSSGTNTEAFF
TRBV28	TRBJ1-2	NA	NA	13	TGTGCCAGCAGTCCCTTCAATAACTATGGCTACACCTTC	CASSPFNNYGYTF
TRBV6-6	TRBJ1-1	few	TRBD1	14	TGTGCCAGCAACCAGGGACAGAGGGTCACTGAAGCTTTCTTT	CASNQGQRVTEAFF
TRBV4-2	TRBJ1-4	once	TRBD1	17	TGTGCCAGCAGCCCGAGCGGGACAGGGGGGACTGGTGAAAAACTGTTTTTT	CASSPSGTGGTGEKLFF
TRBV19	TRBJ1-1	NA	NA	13	TGTGCCAGTAGTATAGTGGGGGACACTGAAGCTTTCTTT	CASSIVGDTEAFF
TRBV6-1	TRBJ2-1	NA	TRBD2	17	TGTGCCAGCAGTGAAGGGACTAGCGGGAGGGGGTGGGATGAGCAGTTCTTC	CASSEGTSGRGWDEQFF
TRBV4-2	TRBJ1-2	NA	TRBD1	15	TGTGCCAGCAGCCAACCGGATTCAGGGGGCCGAGGCTACACCTTC	CASSQPDSGGRGYTF
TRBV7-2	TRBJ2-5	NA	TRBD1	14	TGTGCCAGCAGCTCAGGGGGCGGAGGAGAGACCCAGTACTTC	CASSSGGGGETQYF
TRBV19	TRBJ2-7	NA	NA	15	TGTGCCAGTAGTTCGGGAGTTAGCGATCTCTACGAGCAGTACTTC	CASSSGVSDLYEQYF
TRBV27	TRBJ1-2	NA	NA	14	TGTGCCAGCTCCTCTGGGTGGGGCTCCTATGGCTACACCTTC	CASSSGWGSYGYTF
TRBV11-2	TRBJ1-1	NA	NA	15	TGTGCCAGCAGCTTAGAGGCAGGGGACTTGTCTGAAGCTTTCTTT	CASSLEAGDLSEAFF
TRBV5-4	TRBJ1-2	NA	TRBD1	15	TGTGCCAGCAGCGTGGGACAGGGGGTGGACTATGGCTACACCTTC	CASSVGQGVDYGYTF
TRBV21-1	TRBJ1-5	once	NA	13	TGTGCCAGCGGGGGACCGGGTGATCAGCCCCAGCATTTT	CASGGPGDQPQHF
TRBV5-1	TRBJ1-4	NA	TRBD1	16	TGCGCCAGCAGTCCCGGTGCCGGGACAGGGCATGAAAAACTGTTTTTT	CASSPGAGTGHEKLFF
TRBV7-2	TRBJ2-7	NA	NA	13	TGTGCCAGCAGCTTCGGTAGGGACGGCGAGCAGTACTTC	CASSFGRDGEQYF
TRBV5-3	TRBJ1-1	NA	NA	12	TGTGCCAGCAGCTTAAGGGGAGGTGAAGCTTTCTTT	CASSLRGGEAFF
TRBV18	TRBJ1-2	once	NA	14	TGTGCCAGCTCCGTAGCCCCACAGGGCAGGGGCTACACCTTC	CASSVAPQGRGYTF
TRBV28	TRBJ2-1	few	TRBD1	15	TGTGCCAGCAGTTTAACACAGGGGGTACGGAATGAGCAGTTCTTC	CASSLTQGVRNEQFF
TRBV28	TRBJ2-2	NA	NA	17	TGTGCCAGCCGTACGGGAGAGAGGGGACGACCCAGCAGGGAGCTGTTTTTT	CASRTGERGRPSRELFF
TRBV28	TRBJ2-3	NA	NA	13	TGTGCCAGCGAAAGCGGAAGCACAGATACGCAGTATTTT	CASESGSTDTQYF
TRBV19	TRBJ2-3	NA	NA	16	TGTGCCAGCCACGACAAAACGGGGTCAAGCACAGATACGCAGTATTTT	CASHDKTGSSTDTQYF
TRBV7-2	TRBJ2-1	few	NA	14	TGTGCCAGCAGCTCTACAGCTGTCCCTAGTGAGCAGTTCTTC	CASSSTAVPSEQFF
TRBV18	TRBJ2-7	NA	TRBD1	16	TGTGCCAGCTCACCACAAGGACAGGGAAGCTCCTACGAGCAGTACTTC	CASSPQGQGSSYEQYF
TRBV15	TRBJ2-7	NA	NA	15	TGTGCCACCAGCACCAACAAGGGGGGCCTCTACGAGCAGTACTTC	CATSTNKGGLYEQYF
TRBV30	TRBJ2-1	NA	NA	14	TGTGCCTGGAGTGTACCCCTCCCCGGAAGTTTTCAGTTCTTC	CAWSVPLPGSFQFF
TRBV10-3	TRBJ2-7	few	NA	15	TGTGCCACCCAGGGGTTTGTAGCCCGCTCGTACGAGCAGTACTTC	CATQGFVARSYEQYF
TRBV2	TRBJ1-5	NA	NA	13	TGTGCCAGCACGCGGGATAGCAATCAGCCCCAGCATTTT	CASTRDSNQPQHF
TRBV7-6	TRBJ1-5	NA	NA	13	TGTGCCAGCAGCTCATCAGAGGAGCAGCCCCAGCATTTT	CASSSSEEQPQHF
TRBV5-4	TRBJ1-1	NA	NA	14	TGTGCCAGCAGCGGGGGGGGGATGAACACTGAAGCTTTCTTT	CASSGGGMNTEAFF